This TCR beta chain was captured by sequencing in a study of T cells after yellow fever vaccination. The study's findings and limits: One caveat is that FACS-sorted repertoires could contain abundant clonotypes contaminating from the bulk population.

This clonotype was counted once. Its specificity is unknown. A single record per CDR3 protein comes from TCRdb applying MiXCR to the 5' RACE reads. The repertoire has about 160,000 distinct CDR3 sequences, under 7.5% of them found once; the top ten carry 2.5%. V lost 8 bases and J lost 4, with 17 bases in between. The CDR3 sequence is 14 residues long. Germline loops: CDR1 MGHRA, CDR2 YSYEKL. The V and J genes are TRBV4-1 and TRBJ1-1; possibly TRBD1 for D (5 bases). Sample: CD4+ T cells sorted from PBMCs, taken around 5 days after the first yellow fever vaccination. The sequence was obtained from a man between 18 and 35 years old who received the YFV17D yellow fever vaccine. The CDR3 region has the DNA TGCGCCAGCCAAGATCGGGGCTTTGCCACTGAAGCTTTCTTT. Amino acids: CASQDRGFATEAFF.